This T cell receptor beta chain was documented in a study of response to subunit inactivated influenza vaccine. This clonotype has just a few counts. No antigen is known for it. TCRdb recomputed calls from the RT-PCR reads with MiXCR, one row per CDR3 protein. The sample holds roughly 460,000 distinct CDR3 sequences; approximately 11% are singletons and the top ten take about 12%. V dropped 5 bases and J dropped 8 bases, with 16 bases sitting between them. The CDR3 spans 13 residues. Germline CDR1 and CDR2: MGHDK and SYGVNS. Study outcomes and limitations: It was the authors' suggestion that each seasonal influenza vaccination recruits few new T cells.

This TCR was sampled from a man over 45 who received an inactivated influenza vaccine. The sample here was PBMCs from blood, taken about 40 days after vaccination. The gene calls are TRBV25-1 and TRBJ2-7; no firm D call. As DNA, the CDR3 is TGTGCCAGCAGTTATGGCGCCTCCCCCAAGCAGTACTTC. Translation: CASSYGASPKQYF.